This entry lists 14 T cell receptor beta chains sequenced from one sample in a study of blood T cell repertoires in COVID-19. The table came from immunoSEQ multiplex PCR; TCRdb's copy has only in-frame clones and leaves some out. The sample contains 200,000 or so clones, 65% to 85% of which appear only once. The material sequenced was peripheral blood. These receptors were obtained from a woman in her 30s with acute or convalescent COVID-19.

The chain's CDR3 is CASSEAHGTGEKLFF. Written as DNA, the CDR3 is TGTGCCAGCAGTGAAGCTCACGGGACAGGGGAAAAACTGTTTTTT. This chain joins TRBV6-1 and TRBJ1-4; 9 bases fit TRBD1. CDR1 is MNHNS and CDR2 is SASEGT in the germline V gene. J was trimmed by 8 bases and V by 0 bases; bases with no gene match: 4. CDR3 length equals 15 residues.

The chain couples TRBV18 to TRBJ1-5, with 8 bases aligning to TRBD1. V dropped 5 bases and J dropped 7; count of bases not matched to a gene: 13. This CDR3 region has 16 residues. CDR1 KGHSH and CDR2 LQKENI come from the germline V gene. This CDR3 is CASSDVDRAVVQPQHF. In nucleotides, the CDR3 is TGTGCCAGCTCAGACGTGGACAGGGCTGTGGTCCAGCCCCAGCATTTT.

The chain couples TRBV6-2 or TRBV6-3 to TRBJ1-5; tentative D call: TRBD1 (5 bases). Germline V gene data show CDR1 as MNHEY and CDR2 as SVGEGT. V shed 5 bases and J shed 1 base, with 15 bases lying between them. The CDR3 contains 16 residues. The CDR3 loop reads CASSPTQRQSNQPQHF. The CDR3 DNA is TGTGCCAGCAGTCCAACCCAGAGACAGAGCAATCAGCCCCAGCATTTT.

This clone has ten or more counts. The chain couples TRBV2 to TRBJ1-2; 7 bases are shared with TRBD1. After removal of 7 bases from V and 3 bases from J, the junction contained 8 bases not matched to a gene. The CDR3 is 14 amino acids. Per the germline V gene, CDR1 is SNHLY and CDR2 is FYNNEI. CDR3: CASTTGGGYYGYTF. The CDR3, as DNA: TGTGCCAGCACCACGGGAGGGGGCTACTATGGCTACACCTTC.

On this clone itself: The same CDR3 is also encoded by other DNA sequences in this sample. The V gene is TRBV5-1, the J gene TRBJ2-6; no firm D call. Trimming stripped 1 base from V and 1 base from J, with 6 bases between. CDR1 and CDR2 (germline): SGHRS, YFSETQ. This CDR3 has 15 residues. The CDR3 nucleotides read TGCGCCAGCAGCTTGACAGCTTCTGGGGCCAACGTCCTGACTTTC. Residues: CASSLTASGANVLTF.

The chain links TRBV15 to TRBJ1-4; D possibly corresponds to TRBD1 (5 bases). Germline CDR1 is LNHNV and CDR2 is YYDKDF (reference sequence). The V and J ends lost 0 bases and 8 bases respectively, with 13 bases between them. The CDR3 consists of 15 residues. The CDR3 reads CATSRDAGINEKLFF. The CDR3 nucleotides read TGTGCCACCAGCAGAGATGCAGGGATAAACGAAAAACTGTTTTTT. Variable domain in full (rest from reference TRBV15 and TRBJ1-4): DAMVIQNPRYQVTQFGKPVTLSCSQTLNHNVMYWYQQKSSQAPKLLFHYYDKDFNNEADTPDNFQSRRPNTSFCFLDIRSPGLGDTAMYLCATSRDAGINEKLFFGSGTQLSVL.

The chain couples TRBV5-6 to TRBJ1-1, with D hard to call. CDR1 SGHDT and CDR2 YYEEEE come from the germline V gene. Trimming took 8 bases from V and 9 from J, leaving 20 bases between them. This CDR3 has 13 residues. CDR3 bases: TGTGCCAGTGCCCCCTCCGGTCGGTCGAAAGCTTTCTTT. The encoded protein is CASAPSGRSKAFF. The full variable domain, in which reference TRBV5-6 and TRBJ1-1 provide the parts outside the CDR3, is DAGVTQSPTHLIKTRGQQVTLRCSPKSGHDTVSWYQQALGQGPQFIFQYYEEEERQRGNFPDRFSGHQFPNYSSELNVNALLLGDSALYLCASAPSGRSKAFFGQGTRLTVV.

The chain combines TRBV7-9 with TRBJ2-1; tentative D call: TRBD2 (6 bases). Per germline, CDR1 SEHNR and CDR2 FQNEAQ (reference sequence). V lost 7 bases and J 5 bases, leaving 12 bases between the germline ends. The CDR3 has 13 amino acids. The CDR3: CASTRGLDNEQFF. CDR3 sequence (DNA): TGTGCCAGCACCCGGGGGTTAGACAATGAGCAGTTCTTC.

V usage is TRBV7-8 and J usage is TRBJ2-7; possibly TRBD1 for D (7 bases). Germline values: CDR1 SGHVS, CDR2 FQNEAQ. V gave up 4 bases and J gave up 2 bases, with 12 bases separating them. The CDR3 is made up of 14 amino acids. The CDR3 here is CASSSAGQTYEQYF. In DNA, the CDR3 is TGTGCCAGCAGCTCTGCGGGACAGACCTACGAGCAGTACTTC.

This chain joins TRBV7-2 and TRBJ2-3, with D perhaps matching TRBD2 (6 bases). V was shortened by 3 bases and J by 4 bases, with 8 bases between the two germline ends. Germline-derived CDR1 and CDR2 are SGHTA and FQGNSA. The CDR3 spans 13 residues. The CDR3 DNA reads as TGTGCCAGCAGCTTTGGGACTCCAGATACGCAGTATTTT. Its translation is CASSFGTPDTQYF.

The chain carries TRBV9 and TRBJ2-2; 7 bases agree with TRBD1. This CDR3 spans 15 amino acids. Germline CDR1 is SGDLS and CDR2 is YYNGEE. Losses at the gene ends were 3 bases for V and 6 bases for J; bases not matched to a gene: 8. The CDR3 reads CASSGGQDWSGELFF. CDR3 nucleotides: TGTGCCAGCAGCGGCGGACAGGATTGGTCCGGGGAGCTGTTTTTT.

This clone was observed once. This sequence joins TRBV28 and TRBJ1-1; D is possibly TRBD1 (5 bases). The CDR3 is 14 amino acids. CDR1 and CDR2 from the germline V gene are MDHEN and SYDVKM. The V end lost 7 bases, the J end lost 0 bases, and 12 bases lay between the germline ends. CDR3 protein: CASMMTDMNTEAFF. The CDR3 nucleotides read TGTGCCAGCATGATGACAGACATGAACACTGAAGCTTTCTTT.

The rearrangement links TRBV20-1 to TRBJ1-2; 9 bases agree with TRBD1. Germline CDR1 reads DFQATT; CDR2 reads SNEGSKA (reference sequence). The CDR3 is 12 residues long. Trimming took 3 bases from V and 7 from J; bases not matched to a gene: 3. The chain's CDR3 is CSASTGGGGYTF. The CDR3 DNA reads as TGCAGTGCTAGTACAGGGGGCGGTGGCTACACCTTC.

The chain combines TRBV30 with TRBJ1-6; 9 positions match TRBD1. The CDR3 totals 14 residues. CDR1 is GTSNPN and CDR2 is SVGIG in the germline V gene (reference sequence). Losses at the gene ends were 1 base for V and 6 bases for J; bases not matched to a gene: 1. CDR3 bases: TGTGCCTGGAGTGCGGGACAGGGTAATTCACCCCTCCACTTT. It is translated as CAWSAGQGNSPLHF. The full variable domain, its missing parts supplied by reference TRBV30 and TRBJ1-6, is SQTIHQWPATLVQPVGSPLSLECTVEGTSNPNLYWYRQAAGRGLQLLFYSVGIGQISSEVPQNLSASRPQDRQFILSSKKLLLSDSGFYLCAWSAGQGNSPLHFGNGTRLTVT.